This TCR beta chain originates from a study of blood T cell repertoires in COVID-19. As for the study in general: Donors in the United States, Italy and Spain gave samples during acute or convalescent COVID-19.

Per the authors' pipeline: Counts of nucleated cells, estimated from reference gene primer amplification, were obtained. Libraries were prepared by immunoSEQ multiplex PCR; TCRdb keeps only in-frame clonotypes and omits some of them. V and J calls and clone size are given by that table; D and trimming were obtained from the DNA. Of about 310,000 clones listed, around 87% were seen once; the top ten hold 1%. The CDR3 loop spans 18 amino acids. Germline V gene sequence: CDR1 MGHRA, CDR2 YSYEKL. The V segment lost 0 bases and the J segment 4 bases; nucleotides outside the gene matches: 6. This clone has just one count.

This TCR was sampled from a man aged 50 to 60 with active or convalescent COVID-19. Sequencing was carried out using peripheral blood. The V and J genes are TRBV4-1 and TRBJ1-6, with 10 positions matching TRBD1. Here the CDR3 reads CASSQERQGATYNSPLHF. DNA for the CDR3: TGCGCCAGCAGCCAAGAAAGACAGGGGGCGACGTATAATTCACCCCTCCACTTT.